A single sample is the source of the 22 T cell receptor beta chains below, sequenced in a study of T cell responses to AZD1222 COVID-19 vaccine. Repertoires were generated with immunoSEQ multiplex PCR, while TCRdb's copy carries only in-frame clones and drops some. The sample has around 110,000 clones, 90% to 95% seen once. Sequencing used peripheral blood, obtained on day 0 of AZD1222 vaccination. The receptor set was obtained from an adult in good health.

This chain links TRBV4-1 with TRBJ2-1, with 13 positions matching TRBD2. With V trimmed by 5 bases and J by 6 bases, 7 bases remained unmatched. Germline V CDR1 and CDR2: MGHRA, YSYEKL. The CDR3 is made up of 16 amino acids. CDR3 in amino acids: CASSYPTSGRFNEQFF. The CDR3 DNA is TGCGCCAGCAGCTACCCGACTAGCGGGAGGTTCAATGAGCAGTTCTTC.

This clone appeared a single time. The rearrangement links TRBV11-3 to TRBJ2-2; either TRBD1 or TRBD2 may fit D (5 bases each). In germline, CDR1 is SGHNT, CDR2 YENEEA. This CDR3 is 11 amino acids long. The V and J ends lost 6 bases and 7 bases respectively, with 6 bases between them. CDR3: CASSGGGELFF. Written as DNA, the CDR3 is TGTGCCAGCAGTGGGGGCGGGGAGCTGTTTTTT.

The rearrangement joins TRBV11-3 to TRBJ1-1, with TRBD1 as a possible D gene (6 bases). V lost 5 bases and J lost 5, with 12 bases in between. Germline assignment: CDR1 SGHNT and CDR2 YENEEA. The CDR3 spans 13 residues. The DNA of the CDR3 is TGTGCCAGCAGCCCCGGGAGGGGGACTGAAGCTTTCTTT. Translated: CASSPGRGTEAFF.

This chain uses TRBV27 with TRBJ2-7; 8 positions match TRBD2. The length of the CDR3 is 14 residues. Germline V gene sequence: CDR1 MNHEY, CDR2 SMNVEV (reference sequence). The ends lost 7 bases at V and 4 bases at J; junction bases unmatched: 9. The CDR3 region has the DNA TGTGCCAGCACCAAAAGCGGGAGAAGGTACGAGCAGTACTTC. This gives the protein CASTKSGRRYEQYF.

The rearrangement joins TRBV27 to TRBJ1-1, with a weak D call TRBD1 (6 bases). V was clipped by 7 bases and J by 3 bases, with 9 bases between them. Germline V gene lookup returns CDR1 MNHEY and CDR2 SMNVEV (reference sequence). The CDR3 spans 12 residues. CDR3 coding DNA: TGTGCCAGCAAGGGGGGGTACACTGAAGCTTTCTTT. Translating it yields CASKGGYTEAFF.

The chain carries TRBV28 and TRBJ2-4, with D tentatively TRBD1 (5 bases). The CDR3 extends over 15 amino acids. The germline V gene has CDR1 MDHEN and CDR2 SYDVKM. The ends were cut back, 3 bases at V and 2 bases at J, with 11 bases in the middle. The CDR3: CASSFLWTSKNIQYF. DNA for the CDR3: TGTGCCAGCAGTTTTCTATGGACATCCAAAAACATTCAGTACTTC.

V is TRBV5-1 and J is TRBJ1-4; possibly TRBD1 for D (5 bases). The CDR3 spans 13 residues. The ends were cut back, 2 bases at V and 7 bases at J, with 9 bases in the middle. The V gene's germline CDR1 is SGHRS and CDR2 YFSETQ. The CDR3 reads CASSFAGSEKLFF. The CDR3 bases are TGCGCCAGCAGCTTTGCAGGGTCTGAAAAACTGTTTTTT.

The CDR3: CATLGGSTDTQYF. In nucleotides, the CDR3 is TGTGCCACCCTGGGGGGGAGCACAGATACGCAGTATTTT. The J gene is TRBJ2-3, the V gene TRBV15; 7 bases line up with TRBD2. This CDR3 spans 13 amino acids. Germline CDR1 and CDR2: LNHNV and YYDKDF (reference sequence). The trim removed 8 bases at V and 0 bases at J, leaving 2 bases unmatched. Full variable domain (rest looked up from reference TRBV15 and TRBJ2-3): DAMVIQNPRYQVTQFGKPVTLSCSQTLNHNVMYWYQQKSSQAPKLLFHYYDKDFNNEADTPDNFQSRRPNTSFCFLDIRSPGLGDTAMYLCATLGGSTDTQYFGPGTRLTVL.

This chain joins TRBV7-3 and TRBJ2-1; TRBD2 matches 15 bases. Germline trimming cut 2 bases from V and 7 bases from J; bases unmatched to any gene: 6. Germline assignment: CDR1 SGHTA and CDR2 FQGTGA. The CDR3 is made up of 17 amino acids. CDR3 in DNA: TGTGCCAGCAGCTTAGGACTAGCGGGAGGGCCGGAGAATGAGCAGTTCTTC. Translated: CASSLGLAGGPENEQFF.

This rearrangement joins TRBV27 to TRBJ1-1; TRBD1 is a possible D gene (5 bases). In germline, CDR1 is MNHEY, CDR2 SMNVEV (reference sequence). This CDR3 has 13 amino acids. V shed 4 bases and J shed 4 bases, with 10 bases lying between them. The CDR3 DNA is TGTGCCAGCAGTTGGGGCAGCTTCACTGAAGCTTTCTTT. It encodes CASSWGSFTEAFF.

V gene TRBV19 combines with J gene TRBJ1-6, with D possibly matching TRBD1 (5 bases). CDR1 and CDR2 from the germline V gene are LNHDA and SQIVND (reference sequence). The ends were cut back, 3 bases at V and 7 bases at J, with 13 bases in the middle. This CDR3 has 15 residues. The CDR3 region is CASSITGTGNSPLHF. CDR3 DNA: TGTGCCAGTAGTATCACCGGGACCGGCAATTCACCCCTCCACTTT.

Here the CDR3 reads CASSPGLADYNEQFF. CDR3 nucleotides: TGCGCCAGCAGCCCGGGACTAGCGGATTACAATGAGCAGTTCTTC. The rearrangement joins TRBV5-1 to TRBJ2-1; 11 bases line up with TRBD2. The CDR3 extends over 15 amino acids. V lost 4 bases, J lost 4 bases, and 4 bases stayed unmatched. In germline, CDR1 is SGHRS, CDR2 YFSETQ.

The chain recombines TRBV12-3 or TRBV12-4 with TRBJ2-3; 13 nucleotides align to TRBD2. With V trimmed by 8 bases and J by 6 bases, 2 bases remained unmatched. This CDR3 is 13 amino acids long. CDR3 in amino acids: CASWTSGSDTQYF. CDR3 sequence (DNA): TGTGCCAGCTGGACTAGCGGGAGTGATACGCAGTATTTT.

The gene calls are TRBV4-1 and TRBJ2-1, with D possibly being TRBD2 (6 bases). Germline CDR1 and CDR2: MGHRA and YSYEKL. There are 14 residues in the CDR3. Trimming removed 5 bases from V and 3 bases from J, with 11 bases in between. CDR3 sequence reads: CASSLTGSYNEQFF. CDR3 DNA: TGCGCCAGCAGCTTAACCGGGAGCTACAATGAGCAGTTCTTC.

CDR3 amino acids: CASSQDYGGFVSYEQYF. The CDR3 DNA sequence: TGCGCCAGCAGCCAAGATTATGGAGGGTTTGTCTCCTACGAGCAGTACTTC. The chain uses TRBV4-1 and TRBJ2-7; D is possibly TRBD2 (6 bases). The CDR3 is 17 amino acids. Trimming took 0 bases from V and 0 from J, leaving 15 bases between them. Germline V gene sequence: CDR1 MGHRA, CDR2 YSYEKL.

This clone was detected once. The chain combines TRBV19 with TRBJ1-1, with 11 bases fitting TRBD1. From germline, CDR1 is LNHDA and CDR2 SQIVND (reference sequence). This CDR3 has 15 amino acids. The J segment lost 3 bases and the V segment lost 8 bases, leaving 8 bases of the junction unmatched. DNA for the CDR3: TGTGCCAGTGAGGACAGGGGGCGATTATACACTGAAGCTTTCTTT. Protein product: CASEDRGRLYTEAFF.

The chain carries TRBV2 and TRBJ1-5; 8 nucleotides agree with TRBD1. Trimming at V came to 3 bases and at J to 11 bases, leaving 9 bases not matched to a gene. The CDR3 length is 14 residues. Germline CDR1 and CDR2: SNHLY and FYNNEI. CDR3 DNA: TGTGCCAGCAGTGACAGGGGGCTTTTAAGTACCCAGCATTTT. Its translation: CASSDRGLLSTQHF.

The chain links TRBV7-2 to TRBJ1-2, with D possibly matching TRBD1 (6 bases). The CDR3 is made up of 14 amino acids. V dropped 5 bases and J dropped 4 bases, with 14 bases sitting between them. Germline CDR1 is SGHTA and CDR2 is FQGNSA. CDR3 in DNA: TGTGCCAGCAGCCTCGGACAGACTTTCTATGGCTACACCTTC. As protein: CASSLGQTFYGYTF.

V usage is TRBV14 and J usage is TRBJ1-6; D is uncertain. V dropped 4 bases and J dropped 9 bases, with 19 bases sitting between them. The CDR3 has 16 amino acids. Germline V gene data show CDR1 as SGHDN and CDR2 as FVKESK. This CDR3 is CASSLRRGEQRSPLHF. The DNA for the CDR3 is TGTGCCAGCAGCCTAAGACGGGGTGAGCAGCGTTCACCCCTCCACTTT.

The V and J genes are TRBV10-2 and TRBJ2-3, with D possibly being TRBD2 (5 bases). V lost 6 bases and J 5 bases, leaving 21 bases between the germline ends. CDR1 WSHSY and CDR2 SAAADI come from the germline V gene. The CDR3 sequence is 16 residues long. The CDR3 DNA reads TGCGCCAGCAGCCCTGGACTGGCCTCCGGAGGAGATACGCAGTATTTT. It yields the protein CASSPGLASGGDTQYF.

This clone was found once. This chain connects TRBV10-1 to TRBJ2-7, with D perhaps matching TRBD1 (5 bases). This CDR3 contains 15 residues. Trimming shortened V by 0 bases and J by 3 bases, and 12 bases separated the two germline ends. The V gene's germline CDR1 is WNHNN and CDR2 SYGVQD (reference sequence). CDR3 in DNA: TGCGCCAGCAGTGAGTCGGGCAGGGTCGGCTACGAGCAGTACTTC. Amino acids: CASSESGRVGYEQYF.

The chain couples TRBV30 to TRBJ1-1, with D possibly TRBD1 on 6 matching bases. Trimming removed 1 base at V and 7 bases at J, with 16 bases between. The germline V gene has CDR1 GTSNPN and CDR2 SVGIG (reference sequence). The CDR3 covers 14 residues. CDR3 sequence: CAWSDTGTQIEAFF. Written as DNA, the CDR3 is TGTGCCTGGAGTGATACCGGGACACAAATTGAAGCTTTCTTT. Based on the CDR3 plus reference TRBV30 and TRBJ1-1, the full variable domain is SQTIHQWPATLVQPVGSPLSLECTVEGTSNPNLYWYRQAAGRGLQLLFYSVGIGQISSEVPQNLSASRPQDRQFILSSKKLLLSDSGFYLCAWSDTGTQIEAFFGQGTRLTVV.